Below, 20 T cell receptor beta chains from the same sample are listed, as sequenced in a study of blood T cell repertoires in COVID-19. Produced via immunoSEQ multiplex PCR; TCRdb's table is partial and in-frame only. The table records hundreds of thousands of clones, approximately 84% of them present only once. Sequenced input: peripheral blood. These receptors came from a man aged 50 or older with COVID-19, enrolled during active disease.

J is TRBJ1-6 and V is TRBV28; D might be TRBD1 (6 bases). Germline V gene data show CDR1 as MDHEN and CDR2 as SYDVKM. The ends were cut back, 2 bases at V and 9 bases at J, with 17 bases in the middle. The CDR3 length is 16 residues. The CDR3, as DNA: TGTGCCAGCAGTTTACTTTCCTGGGACAATTCTTCACCCCTCCACTTT. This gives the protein CASSLLSWDNSSPLHF. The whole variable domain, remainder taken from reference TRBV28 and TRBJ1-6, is DVKVTQSSRYLVKRTGEKVFLECVQDMDHENMFWYRQDPGLGLRLIYFSYDVKMKEKGDIPEGYSVSREKKERFSLILESASTNQTSMYLCASSLLSWDNSSPLHFGNGTRLTVT.

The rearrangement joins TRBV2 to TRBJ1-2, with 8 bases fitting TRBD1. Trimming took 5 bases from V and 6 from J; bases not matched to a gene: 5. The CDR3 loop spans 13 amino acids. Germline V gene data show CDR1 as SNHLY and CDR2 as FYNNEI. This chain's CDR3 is CASSRKDRDGYTF. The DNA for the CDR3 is TGTGCCAGCAGTAGGAAGGACAGGGATGGCTACACCTTC.

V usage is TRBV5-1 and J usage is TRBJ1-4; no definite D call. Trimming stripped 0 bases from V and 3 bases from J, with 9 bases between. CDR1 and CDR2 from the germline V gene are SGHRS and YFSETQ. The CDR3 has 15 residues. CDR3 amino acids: CASSLASPANEKLFF. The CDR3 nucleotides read TGCGCCAGCAGCTTGGCTAGCCCAGCTAATGAAAAACTGTTTTTT.

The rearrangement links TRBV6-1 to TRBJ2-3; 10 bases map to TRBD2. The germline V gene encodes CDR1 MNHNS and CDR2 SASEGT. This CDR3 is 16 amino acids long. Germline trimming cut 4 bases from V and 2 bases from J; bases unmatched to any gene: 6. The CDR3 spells CASSVSSGSPTDTQYF. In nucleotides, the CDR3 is TGTGCCAGCAGTGTATCTAGCGGGAGCCCCACAGATACGCAGTATTTT.

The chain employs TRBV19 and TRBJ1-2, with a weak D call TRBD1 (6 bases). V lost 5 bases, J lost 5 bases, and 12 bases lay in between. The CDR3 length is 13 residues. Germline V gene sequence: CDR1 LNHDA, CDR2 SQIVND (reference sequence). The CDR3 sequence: CASSLQGQYGYTF. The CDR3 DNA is TGTGCCAGTAGTCTACAGGGCCAGTATGGCTACACCTTC.

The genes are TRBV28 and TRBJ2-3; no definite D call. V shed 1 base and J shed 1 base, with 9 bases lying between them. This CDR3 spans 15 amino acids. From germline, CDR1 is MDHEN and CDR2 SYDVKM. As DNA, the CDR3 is TGTGCCAGCAGTTTATATGGGCCAGGCACAGATACGCAGTATTTT. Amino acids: CASSLYGPGTDTQYF.

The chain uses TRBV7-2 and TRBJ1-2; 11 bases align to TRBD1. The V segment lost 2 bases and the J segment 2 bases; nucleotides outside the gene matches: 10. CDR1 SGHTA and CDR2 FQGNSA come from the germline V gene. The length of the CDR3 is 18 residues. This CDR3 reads CASSLPRTGGAGNYGYTF. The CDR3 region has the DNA TGTGCCAGCAGCTTACCCAGGACAGGGGGCGCAGGGAACTATGGCTACACCTTC. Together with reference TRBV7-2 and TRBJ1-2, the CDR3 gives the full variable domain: GAGVSQSPSNKVTEKGKDVELRCDPISGHTALYWYRQSLGQGLEFLIYFQGNSAPDKSGLPSDRFSAERTGGSVSTLTIQRTQQEDSAVYLCASSLPRTGGAGNYGYTFGSGTRLTVV.

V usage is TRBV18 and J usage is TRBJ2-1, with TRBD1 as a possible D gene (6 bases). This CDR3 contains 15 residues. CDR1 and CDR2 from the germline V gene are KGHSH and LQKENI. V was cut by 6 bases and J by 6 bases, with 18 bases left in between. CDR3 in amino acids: CASSPQGLYGNEQFF. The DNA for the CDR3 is TGTGCCAGCTCCCCCCAGGGGCTTTACGGCAATGAGCAGTTCTTC.

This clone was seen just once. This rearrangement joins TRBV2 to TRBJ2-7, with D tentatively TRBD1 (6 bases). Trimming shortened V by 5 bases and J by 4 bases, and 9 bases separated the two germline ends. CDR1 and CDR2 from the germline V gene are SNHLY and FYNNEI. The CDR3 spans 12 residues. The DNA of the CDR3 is TGTGCCAGCAGTTACGACAGGTACGAGCAGTACTTC. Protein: CASSYDRYEQYF.

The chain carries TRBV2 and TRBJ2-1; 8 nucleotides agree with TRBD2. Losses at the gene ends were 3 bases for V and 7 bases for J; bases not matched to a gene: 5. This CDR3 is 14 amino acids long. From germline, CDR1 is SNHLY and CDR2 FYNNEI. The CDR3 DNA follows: TGTGCCAGCAGTGATGGGACTAGGAGGAATGAGCAGTTCTTC. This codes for CASSDGTRRNEQFF. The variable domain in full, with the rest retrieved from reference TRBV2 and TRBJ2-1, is EPEVTQTPSHQVTQMGQEVILRCVPISNHLYFYWYRQILGQKVEFLVSFYNNEISEKSEIFDDQFSVERPDGSNFTLKIRSTKLEDSAMYFCASSDGTRRNEQFFGPGTRLTVL.

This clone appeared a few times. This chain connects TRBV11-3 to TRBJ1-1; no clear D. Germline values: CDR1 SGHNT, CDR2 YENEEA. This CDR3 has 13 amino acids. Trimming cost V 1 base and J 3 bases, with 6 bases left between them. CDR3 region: CASSLVRDTEAFF. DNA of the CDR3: TGTGCCAGCAGCTTAGTTCGCGACACTGAAGCTTTCTTT.

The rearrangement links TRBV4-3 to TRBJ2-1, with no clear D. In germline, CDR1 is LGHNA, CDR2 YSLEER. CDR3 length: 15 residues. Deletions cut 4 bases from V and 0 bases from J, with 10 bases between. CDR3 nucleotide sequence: TGCGCCAGCAGCCTTTCCCCGAGCTCCTACAATGAGCAGTTCTTC. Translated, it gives CASSLSPSSYNEQFF.

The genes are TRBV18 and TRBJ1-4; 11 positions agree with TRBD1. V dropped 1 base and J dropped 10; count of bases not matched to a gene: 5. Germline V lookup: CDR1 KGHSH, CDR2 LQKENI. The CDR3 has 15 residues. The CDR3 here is CASSPRGQGEGKLFF. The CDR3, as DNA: TGTGCCAGCTCACCACGGGGACAGGGGGAAGGAAAACTGTTTTTT.

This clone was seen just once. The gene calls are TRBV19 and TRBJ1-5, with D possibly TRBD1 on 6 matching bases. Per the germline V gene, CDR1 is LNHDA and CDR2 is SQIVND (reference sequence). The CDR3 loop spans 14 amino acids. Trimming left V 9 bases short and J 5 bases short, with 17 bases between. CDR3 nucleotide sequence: TGTGCCAGCACCACCGGCGGGGGCGATCAGCCCCAGCATTTT. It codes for CASTTGGGDQPQHF.

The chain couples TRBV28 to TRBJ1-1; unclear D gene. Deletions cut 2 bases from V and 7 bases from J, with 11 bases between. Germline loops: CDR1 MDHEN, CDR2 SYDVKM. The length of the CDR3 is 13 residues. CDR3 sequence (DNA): TGTGCCAGCAGTTTAGTCTTGCGGGTTGAAGCTTTCTTT. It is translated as CASSLVLRVEAFF.

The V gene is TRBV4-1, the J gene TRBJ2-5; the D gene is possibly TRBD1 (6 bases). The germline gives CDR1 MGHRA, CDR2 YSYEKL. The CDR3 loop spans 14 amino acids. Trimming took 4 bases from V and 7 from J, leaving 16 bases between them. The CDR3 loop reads CASSPPGHPATQYF. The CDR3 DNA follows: TGCGCCAGCAGCCCTCCGGGACACCCGGCGACCCAGTACTTC.

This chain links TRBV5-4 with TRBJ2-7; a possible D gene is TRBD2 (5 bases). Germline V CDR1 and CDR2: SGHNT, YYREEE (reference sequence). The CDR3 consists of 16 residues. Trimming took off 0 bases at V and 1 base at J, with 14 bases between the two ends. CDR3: CASSLEEGSTSYEQYF. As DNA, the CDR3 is TGTGCCAGCAGCTTGGAAGAGGGCAGTACGTCCTACGAGCAGTACTTC.

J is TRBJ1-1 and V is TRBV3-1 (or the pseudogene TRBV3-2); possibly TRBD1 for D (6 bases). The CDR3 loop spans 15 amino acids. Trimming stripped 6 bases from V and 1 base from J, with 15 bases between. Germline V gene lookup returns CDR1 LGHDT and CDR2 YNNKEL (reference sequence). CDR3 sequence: CASSSKTGKNTEAFF. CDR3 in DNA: TGTGCCAGCAGTTCCAAAACAGGGAAGAACACTGAAGCTTTCTTT.

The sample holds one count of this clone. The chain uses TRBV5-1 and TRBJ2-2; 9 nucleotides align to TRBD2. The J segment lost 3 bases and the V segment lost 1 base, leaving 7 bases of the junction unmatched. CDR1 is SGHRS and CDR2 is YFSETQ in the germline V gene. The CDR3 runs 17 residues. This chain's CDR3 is CASSLFLAGVDTGELFF. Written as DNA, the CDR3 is TGCGCCAGCAGCTTGTTCTTAGCGGGAGTAGACACCGGGGAGCTGTTTTTT.

Here the CDR3 DNA reads TGTGCCAGCAGTGACGGGACTAGCGGCACAGATACGCAGTATTTT. Its protein is CASSDGTSGTDTQYF. V usage is TRBV6-4 and J usage is TRBJ2-3; TRBD2 aligns across 10 bases. Germline values: CDR1 MRHNA, CDR2 SNTAGT. The CDR3 loop spans 15 amino acids. V lost 2 bases and J lost 1; bases outside the gene matches: 0.